The text below deals with one T cell receptor beta chain. This specimen belongs to a study of OX40 agonist ivuxolimab in advanced cancers. Study information: Patients' therapy was ivuxolimab, an antibody that acts as an agonist of OX40 (CD134). Every 2 weeks, ivuxolimab was infused into the patients intravenously at between 0.01 and 10 mg/kg.

Assay used: immunoSEQ multiplex PCR; TCRdb lists only in-frame clones, some missing. The data show approximately 64,000 clones, 75% to 90% seen once. The CDR3 spans 15 residues. Trimming left V 3 bases short and J 0 bases short, with 7 bases between. CDR1 SGHRS and CDR2 YFSETQ come from the germline V gene. This rearrangement joins TRBV5-1 to TRBJ2-6; D ambiguous. The clonotype comes from an adult with an advanced solid tumor such as melanoma, head and neck, liver or kidney cancer. This sample comprised CD4+ or CD8+ T cells sorted from blood, obtained in a trial of the OX40 agonist ivuxolimab. CDR3 residues: CASSSPSSGANVLTF. The CDR3 DNA follows: TGCGCCAGCAGCTCCCCTAGCTCTGGGGCCAACGTCCTGACTTTC.